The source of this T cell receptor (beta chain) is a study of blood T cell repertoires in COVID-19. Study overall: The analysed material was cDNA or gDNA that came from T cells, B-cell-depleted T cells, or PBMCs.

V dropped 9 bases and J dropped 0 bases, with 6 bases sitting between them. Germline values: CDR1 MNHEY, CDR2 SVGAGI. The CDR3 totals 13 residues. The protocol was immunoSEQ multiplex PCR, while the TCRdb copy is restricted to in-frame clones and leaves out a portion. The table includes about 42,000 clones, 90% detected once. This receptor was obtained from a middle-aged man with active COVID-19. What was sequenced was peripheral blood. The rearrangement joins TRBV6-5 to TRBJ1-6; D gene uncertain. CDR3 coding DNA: TGTGCCAGTTATAGCTCCTATAATTCACCCCTCCACTTT. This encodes CASYSSYNSPLHF.